Here is one T cell receptor (beta chain) with its context. Its antigen is currently not known. No base qualities exist here, and no much larger clone lies one base off it. The record originates from a study of cytotoxic CD8 clonotypes in ibrutinib-treated CLL (dated by TCRdb to the early 2020s). Concerning the study at large: In this cohort, over 14 patients were treatment-naive and about ten were relapsed/refractory, while under 18 had unmutated IGHV. Responses were partial in around 25 patients and complete in 2; after median about 63 months follow-up, some 15 stayed in remission and approximately twelve progressed. Response samples were obtained after a median of around 11 months of treatment, with a range of roughly 6 to 36 months. An average of around 250,000 productive templates and tens of thousands of productive rearrangements was obtained per sample. Longitudinal samples were obtainable from about 30% of the roughly 86 participants in the trial. Cryopreserved peripheral blood mononuclear cells were collected before treatment, at response, and at either disease progression or sustained remission. Patients were still on ibrutinib when every remission and progressive disease sample was collected. General study outcomes and caveats: Sampling times were not matched between patients in sustained remission and patients whose disease was progressing, and lymph node repertoires were not examined. Clonality increased at ibrutinib response, stayed stable in sustained remission, and fell back toward baseline at progression. Public clonotypes were found to be uncommon and were observed to contract or remain stable during treatment; the increase in clonality was shown to reflect expansion of private clonotypes at ibrutinib response. Baseline clonality was found to be higher than that of age-matched healthy donors and was strongly correlated with circulating CD8+ T-cell counts.

Trimming removed 4 bases from V and 4 bases from J, leaving 16 bases between the germline ends. The germline V gene (reference sequence) gives CDR1 as LNHDA and CDR2 as SQIVND. The CDR3 measures 15 amino acids from cysteine to phenylalanine. Only CDR3 DNA remains: 45 bases, in frame from the first base. In the paper's terms, the time point label means: eleven to twelve months on ibrutinib. For TCR beta library preparation, approximately 2.2 micrograms of genomic DNA were isolated from cryopreserved PBMCs. Longitudinal blood samples from CLL patients receiving ibrutinib monotherapy were subjected to high-throughput TCR beta sequencing. The patients took part in an open-label, single-center phase 2 trial of ibrutinib monotherapy. On a MiSeq, deep resolution sequencing aimed for a depth between 1 in 1 million and 1 in 200,000 T cells, with each clonotype covered about 9.9x on average. The immunoSEQ hsTCRB Kit was used to generate the TCR beta libraries. The original pipeline was this. ImmunoSEQ Data Assistant and ImmunoSEQ Analyzer were used for data analysis, and V, D and J genes were assigned according to IMGT definitions. Clonality, which ranges from 0 to 1, was calculated by subtracting the normalized Shannon entropy of productive rearrangement frequencies from one. Public clonotype analysis was restricted to overrepresented clonotypes comprising at least 0.05% of each patient's repertoire. About a dozen repertoires from age-matched healthy donors, obtained from immuneACCESS, served as clonality controls. Entries here come from immuneACCESS through TCRdb and include only in-frame sequences with V and J called. Some clones fail to appear in such tables; in the studies checked, an unresolved V gene covers under half of the shortfall, and the cause of the remainder is unknown. V, J and clone size are those of that table, while D and trimming were read from the DNA. In this sample the table shows about 160,000 clones, approximately 77% of which occur a single time. The ten largest account for around 2% of the sample.

The sequences come from PBMCs, collected after 12 months of ibrutinib treatment. The clonotype originates from a human donor with chronic lymphocytic leukemia. In this chain, TRBV19 is recombined with TRBJ1-2; TRBD1 might be the D gene, on 6 matching bases. CDR3 loop: CASSTRQALGYGYTF. The DNA reads as follows: TGTGCCAGTAGTACGCGACAGGCTTTGGGCTATGGCTACACCTTC.